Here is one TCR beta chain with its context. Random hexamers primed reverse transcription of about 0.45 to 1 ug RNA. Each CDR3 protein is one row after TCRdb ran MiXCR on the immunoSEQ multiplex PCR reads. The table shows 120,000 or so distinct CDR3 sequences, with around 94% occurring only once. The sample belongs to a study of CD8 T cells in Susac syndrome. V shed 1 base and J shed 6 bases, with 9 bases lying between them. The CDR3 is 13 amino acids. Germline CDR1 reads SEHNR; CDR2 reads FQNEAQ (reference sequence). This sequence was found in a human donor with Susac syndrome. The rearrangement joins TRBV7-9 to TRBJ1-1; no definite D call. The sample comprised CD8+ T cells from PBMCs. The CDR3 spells CASSLGHGPEAFF. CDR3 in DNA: TGTGCCAGCAGCTTAGGGCACGGGCCTGAAGCTTTCTTT.